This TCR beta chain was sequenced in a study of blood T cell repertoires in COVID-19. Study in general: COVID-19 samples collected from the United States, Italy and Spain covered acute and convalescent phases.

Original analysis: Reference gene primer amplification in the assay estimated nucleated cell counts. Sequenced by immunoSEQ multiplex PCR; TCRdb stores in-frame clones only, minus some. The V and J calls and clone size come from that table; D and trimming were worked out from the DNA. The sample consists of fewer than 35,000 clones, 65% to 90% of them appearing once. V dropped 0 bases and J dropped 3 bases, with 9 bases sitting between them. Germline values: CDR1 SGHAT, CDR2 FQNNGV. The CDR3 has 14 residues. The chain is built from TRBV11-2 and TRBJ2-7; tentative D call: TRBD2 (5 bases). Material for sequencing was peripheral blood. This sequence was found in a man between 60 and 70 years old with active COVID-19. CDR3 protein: CASSLDQGLYEQYF. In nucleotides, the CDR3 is TGTGCCAGCAGCTTAGATCAAGGACTCTACGAGCAGTACTTC.